These 14 T cell receptor beta chains came from one sample sequenced in a study of low-dose radiotherapy and immunotherapy resistance in tumors. First-strand cDNA used TRAV- and TRBV-specific primers, covering alpha and beta chains. The authors amplified TCRs for about 20 PCR cycles with a constant-region primer and a V-primer adapter. One entry per CDR3 protein, called by TCRdb with MiXCR from the reads. The table shows 70,000 to 95,000 distinct CDR3 sequences, with over 15% occurring only once. Time point reported: before trial treatment. The material was PBMCs, obtained before treatment. The receptors were sampled from a male donor with prostate cancer.

This clonotype has a count of ten or more. This chain connects TRBV6-2 or TRBV6-3 to TRBJ2-3; 8 nucleotides align to TRBD1. The CDR3 extends over 15 amino acids. Germline assignment: CDR1 MNHEY and CDR2 SVGEGT. V was clipped by 8 bases and J by 0 bases; unmatched bases: 7. CDR3 sequence reads: CASVKDRGSTDTQYF. The CDR3 DNA sequence: TGTGCCAGCGTAAAAGACAGGGGAAGCACAGATACGCAGTATTTT.

This clonotype has ten or more counts. V and J are TRBV5-1 and TRBJ1-1; D gene ambiguous. CDR3 length equals 15 residues. V lost 4 bases and J lost 8, with 21 bases in between. Germline lookup yields CDR1 SGHRS and CDR2 YFSETQ. The CDR3 loop is CASSPLGSGKGEAFF. CDR3 DNA: TGCGCCAGCAGCCCGCTTGGGTCCGGGAAAGGGGAAGCTTTCTTT.

This clonotype occurred many times. The chain links TRBV11-2 to TRBJ2-3; unclear D gene. CDR1 is SGHAT, CDR2 FQNNGV, per germline. The CDR3 is made up of 15 amino acids. Between the trimmed V and J ends, which lost 1 base and 2 bases, there was a span of 10 bases. In DNA, the CDR3 is TGTGCCAGCAGCTTAGTGACCCGGCCCACAGATACGCAGTATTTT. It codes for CASSLVTRPTDTQYF.

The table lists this clonotype with many counts. The junction shows a germline mismatch at one end, possibly a read error. V gene TRBV6-2 or TRBV6-3 combines with J gene TRBJ1-1; D remains unclear. Germline V gene data show CDR1 as MNHEY and CDR2 as SVGEGT. The CDR3 length is 13 residues. This CDR3 is CASSYTANPEAFF. CDR3 in DNA: TGTGCCAGCAGTTATACAGCGAACCCTGAAGCTTTCTTT.

This chain joins TRBV5-1 and TRBJ2-3; 8 positions match TRBD2. Trimming cost V 0 bases and J 4 bases; bases outside gene matches: 7. Germline V gives CDR1 SGHRS, CDR2 YFSETQ. This CDR3 region has 16 residues. The CDR3 bases are TGCGCCAGCAGCTTGGGAGCGGGGGCCTGGGCAGATACGCAGTATTTT. Its translation: CASSLGAGAWADTQYF.

This clonotype was observed a handful of times. The chain employs TRBV20-1 and TRBJ2-5; D is perhaps TRBD1 or TRBD2 (5 bases each). CDR1 and CDR2 (germline): DFQATT, SNEGSKA (reference sequence). Trimming cost V 6 bases and J 5 bases, with 7 bases left between them. The CDR3 is 10 residues long. CDR3: CSAGVETQYF. The CDR3 bases are TGCAGTGCGGGGGTCGAGACCCAGTACTTC.

This clonotype was seen many times. The chain links TRBV5-6 to TRBJ2-3; TRBD2 agrees at 9 bases. J gave up 0 bases and V 4 bases, and 6 bases lay outside the gene matches. The CDR3 is 16 residues long. The germline V gene has CDR1 SGHDT and CDR2 YYEEEE. CDR3: CASSLGLASSTDTQYF. CDR3 in DNA: TGTGCCAGCAGCCTGGGACTAGCCTCTAGCACAGATACGCAGTATTTT.

The table lists this clonotype with many counts. V gene TRBV29-1 combines with J gene TRBJ1-1; D unresolved. The CDR3 length is 14 residues. The germline V gene encodes CDR1 SQVTM and CDR2 ANQGSEA. V lost 5 bases to trimming and J lost 5 bases, with 18 bases between them. CDR3 nucleotides: TGCAGCGTTAGGCCATCCCACACCTGGACTGAAGCTTTCTTT. Its translation: CSVRPSHTWTEAFF.

CDR3 residues: CATSVGTADNEQFF. Written as DNA, the CDR3 is TGTGCCACCAGTGTCGGGACGGCCGACAATGAGCAGTTCTTC. The chain uses TRBV24-1 and TRBJ2-1; D is tentatively TRBD1 or TRBD2 (5 bases each). Germline-derived CDR1 and CDR2 are KGHDR and SFDVKD. The CDR3 covers 14 residues. The germline V and J ends were trimmed by 5 bases and 5 bases, with 12 bases remaining between them.

The CDR3 DNA is TGTGCCAGCAGTCCCGTTTCGGGGGGGCCAGGATGGGGAAACACTGAAGCTTTCTTT. Translating it yields CASSPVSGGPGWGNTEAFF. This chain joins TRBV27 and TRBJ1-1; TRBD1 is a possible D gene (6 bases). Germline V gene data show CDR1 as MNHEY and CDR2 as SMNVEV (reference sequence). CDR3 length equals 19 residues. V shed 5 bases and J shed 2 bases, with 27 bases lying between them.

This clonotype was found a few times. This chain connects TRBV7-6 to TRBJ2-7, with 7 bases identical to TRBD2. The trim removed 5 bases at V and 1 base at J, leaving 8 bases unmatched. This CDR3 is 15 amino acids long. From germline, CDR1 is SGHVS and CDR2 FNYEAQ. CDR3 bases: TGTGCCAGCAGCCCACAGCGGGACCGGTCCTACGAGCAGTACTTC. It codes for CASSPQRDRSYEQYF.

This clonotype was seen many times. The rearrangement joins TRBV2 to TRBJ2-1, with D possibly matching TRBD1 (6 bases). Germline assignment: CDR1 SNHLY and CDR2 FYNNEI. The CDR3 runs 12 residues. V lost 7 bases and J 2 bases, leaving 6 bases between the germline ends. CDR3 coding DNA: TGTGCCAGCAAGGGGGCCTACAATGAGCAGTTCTTC. The encoded protein is CASKGAYNEQFF.

This clonotype was counted many times. The chain combines TRBV12-3 or TRBV12-4 with TRBJ2-5, with a weak D call TRBD2 (6 bases). V gave up 6 bases and J gave up 5 bases, with 16 bases separating them. This CDR3 has 14 amino acids. CDR3 sequence (DNA): TGTGCCAGCAGCCCTGGACGGAGGGACGAGACCCAGTACTTC. Amino acids: CASSPGRRDETQYF.

This clonotype was seen at least ten times. V gene TRBV5-1 combines with J gene TRBJ1-1; TRBD1 agrees at 8 bases. The CDR3 consists of 16 residues. The germline CDR1 and CDR2 sequences are SGHRS and YFSETQ. J was trimmed by 10 bases and V by 5 bases; bases with no gene match: 19. CDR3 sequence (DNA): TGCGCCAGCAGGCAGGTTTACTTGGGACAGGCATCGGCAGCTTTCTTT. Its translation: CASRQVYLGQASAAFF.